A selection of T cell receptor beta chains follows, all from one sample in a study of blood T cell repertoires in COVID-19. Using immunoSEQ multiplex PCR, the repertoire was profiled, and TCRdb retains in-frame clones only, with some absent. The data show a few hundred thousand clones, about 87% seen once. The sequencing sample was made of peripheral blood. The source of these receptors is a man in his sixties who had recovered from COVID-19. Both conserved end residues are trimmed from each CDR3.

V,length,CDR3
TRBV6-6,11,ASTTQGRSGYT
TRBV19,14,ASSIERADPNQPQH
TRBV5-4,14,ASSGGQIGSGNTIY
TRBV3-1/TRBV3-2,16,ASSQLRDRVLKFDEQF
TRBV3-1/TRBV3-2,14,ASSLNGGSSGNTIY
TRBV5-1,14,ASSSGSTGAGNTIY
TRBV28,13,ASSVTGVSSYGYT
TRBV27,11,ASSTGNRYEQY
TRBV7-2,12,ASSFAGVPYEQY
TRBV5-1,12,ASRQVASGETQY
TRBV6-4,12,ASSDGTRADTQY
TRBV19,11,ASRQGGTDTQY
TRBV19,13,ASSIGTGQGRGYT
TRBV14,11,ASQQGPNTEAF
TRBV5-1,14,ASNIMGEAWTDTQY
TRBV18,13,ASSLRQGRNNEQF
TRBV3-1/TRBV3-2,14,ASSPWGLAGGETQY
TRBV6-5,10,ASRQDRGEQY
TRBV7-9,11,ASAQGTHEKLF
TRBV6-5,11,ASRYQGGTEAF
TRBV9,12,ASSPGLRAPEQY
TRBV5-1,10,ASSTHSGEAF
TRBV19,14,ASIPGGTGGIGGYT
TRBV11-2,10,ASSLGLGTQY
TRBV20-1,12,SASRGSSYNEQF
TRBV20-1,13,SASGRTGEDYGYT
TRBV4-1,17,ASSQDSRSLAGTYNEQF
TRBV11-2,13,ASSFMASSYNEQF
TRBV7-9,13,ASSPGQGKASPLH
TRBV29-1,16,SVEDQGQGRRANYGYT
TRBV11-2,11,ASSFGGETEAF
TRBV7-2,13,ASSSGQGTGNTIY
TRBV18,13,ASSPDSGSNQPQH
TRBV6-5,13,ASSYSGGLGEKLF
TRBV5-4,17,ASSFQRGDTFHSTDTQY
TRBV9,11,ASSVGGGYEQF
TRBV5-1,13,ASSLETGLYNEQF
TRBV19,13,ASSIRGTHNSPLH
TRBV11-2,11,ASSSRVGETQY
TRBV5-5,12,ASSVWGQGNIQY
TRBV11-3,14,ASSSTRDSPGNTQY
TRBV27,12,ASSSSVGDNEQF
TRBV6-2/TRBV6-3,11,ASSLGTSYEQF
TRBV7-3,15,ASSTHLRGSGANVLT